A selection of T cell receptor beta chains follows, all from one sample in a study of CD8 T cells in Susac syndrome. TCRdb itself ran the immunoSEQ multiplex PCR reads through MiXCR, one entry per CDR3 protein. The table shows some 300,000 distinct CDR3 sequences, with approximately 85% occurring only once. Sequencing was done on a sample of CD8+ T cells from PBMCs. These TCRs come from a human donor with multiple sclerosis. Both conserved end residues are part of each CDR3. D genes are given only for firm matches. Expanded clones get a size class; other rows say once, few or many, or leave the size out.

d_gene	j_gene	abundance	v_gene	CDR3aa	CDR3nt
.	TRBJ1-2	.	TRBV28	CASSFIGMLKSYGYTF	TGTGCCAGCAGTTTCATCGGGATGCTAAAATCCTATGGCTACACCTTC
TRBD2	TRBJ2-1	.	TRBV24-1	CATSDLGLAGDSEQFF	TGTGCCACCAGTGATTTGGGTCTAGCGGGAGACTCTGAGCAGTTCTTC
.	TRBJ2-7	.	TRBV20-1	CSARDSGLAAYEQYF	TGCAGTGCTAGAGATTCGGGACTTGCCGCCTACGAGCAGTACTTC
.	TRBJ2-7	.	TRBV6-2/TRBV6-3	CASRISSGTVYEQYF	TGTGCCAGCAGGATTTCGAGCGGGACAGTCTACGAGCAGTACTTC
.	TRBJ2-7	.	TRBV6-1	CASQPSPDSVYGEQYF	TGTGCCAGCCAACCAAGTCCAGATTCGGTATACGGCGAGCAGTACTTC
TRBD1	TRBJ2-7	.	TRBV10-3	CAISEGQGYEQYF	TGTGCCATCAGTGAGGGACAGGGCTACGAGCAGTACTTC
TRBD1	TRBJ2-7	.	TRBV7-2	CASSFPGGYEQYF	TGTGCCAGCAGCTTCCCAGGGGGTTACGAGCAGTACTTC
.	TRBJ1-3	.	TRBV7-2	CASSLEVFDRHSGNTIYF	TGTGCCAGCAGCTTAGAAGTCTTCGACAGGCACTCTGGAAACACCATATATTTT
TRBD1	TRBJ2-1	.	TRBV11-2	CACSLLLGQGAQRTYNEQFF	TGTGCCTGCAGCTTACTTTTGGGACAGGGGGCTCAGAGGACTTACAATGAGCAGTTCTTC
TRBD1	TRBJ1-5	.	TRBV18	CASSPFPQGANNQPQHF	TGTGCCAGCTCACCGTTCCCGCAGGGGGCTAACAATCAGCCCCAGCATTTT
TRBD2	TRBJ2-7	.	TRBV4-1	CASSHLTSGGYEQYF	TGCGCCAGCAGCCACCTGACTAGCGGGGGCTACGAGCAGTACTTC
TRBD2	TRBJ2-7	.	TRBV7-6	CASSSGLTYEQYF	TGTGCCAGCAGCTCGGGACTAACCTACGAGCAGTACTTC
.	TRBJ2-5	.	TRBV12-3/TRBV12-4	CASSHSPEETQYF	TGTGCCAGCAGCCATTCCCCGGAAGAGACCCAGTACTTC
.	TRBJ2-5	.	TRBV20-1	CSAIPAWEETQYF	TGCAGTGCTATACCCGCCTGGGAAGAGACCCAGTACTTC
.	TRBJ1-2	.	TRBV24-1	CATSPGLAGGYTF	TGTGCCACCAGTCCCGGCCTCGCAGGGGGCTACACCTTC
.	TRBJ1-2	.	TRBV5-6	CASSQEGRYGYTF	TGTGCCAGCAGCCAGGAGGGGCGGTACGGCTACACCTTC
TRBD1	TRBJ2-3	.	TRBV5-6	CASSLAGQGADTQYF	TGTGCCAGCAGCTTGGCGGGACAGGGGGCAGATACGCAGTATTTT
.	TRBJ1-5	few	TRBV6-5	CASSTGTGNQPQHF	TGTGCCAGCAGTACCGGGACGGGAAATCAGCCCCAGCATTTT
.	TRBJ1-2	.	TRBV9	CASSVGGVNYGYTF	TGTGCCAGCAGCGTAGGAGGGGTCAACTATGGCTACACCTTC
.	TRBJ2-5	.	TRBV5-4	CASRQQETQYF	TGTGCCAGCAGGCAACAAGAGACCCAGTACTTC
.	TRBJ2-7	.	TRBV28	CASSLRSIEGDYEQYF	TGTGCCAGCAGTTTACGATCAATAGAAGGGGACTACGAGCAGTACTTC
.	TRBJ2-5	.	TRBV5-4	CASSGRLEGAETQYF	TGTGCCAGCAGTGGACGCTTGGAGGGAGCAGAGACCCAGTACTTC
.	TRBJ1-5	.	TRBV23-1	CASSRVGPNQPQHF	TGCGCCAGCAGTCGGGTAGGGCCCAATCAGCCCCAGCATTTT
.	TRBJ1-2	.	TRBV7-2	CASSLVDRRDYGYTF	TGTGCCAGCAGCTTAGTCGACAGGAGGGACTATGGCTACACCTTC
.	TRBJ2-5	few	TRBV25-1	CASSDKGQKETQYF	TGTGCCAGCAGTGATAAAGGACAGAAAGAGACCCAGTACTTC
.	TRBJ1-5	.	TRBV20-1	CSALEQDSNQPQHF	TGCAGTGCTTTAGAGCAGGATAGCAATCAGCCCCAGCATTTT
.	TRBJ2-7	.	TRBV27	CASSLSLGESSYEQYF	TGTGCCAGCAGTTTATCGCTAGGCGAATCCTCCTACGAGCAGTACTTC
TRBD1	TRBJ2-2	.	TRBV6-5	CASSYRTGETGELFF	TGTGCCAGCAGTTATAGGACAGGGGAAACCGGGGAGCTGTTTTTT
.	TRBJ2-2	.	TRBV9	CASSVTVISGGELFF	TGTGCCAGCAGCGTAACAGTTATCAGCGGCGGGGAGCTGTTTTTT
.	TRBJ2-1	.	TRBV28	CASALVHHNEQFF	TGTGCCAGCGCCCTGGTCCACCACAATGAGCAGTTCTTC
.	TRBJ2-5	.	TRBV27	CASTGKEETQYF	TGTGCCAGTACAGGGAAAGAAGAGACCCAGTACTTC
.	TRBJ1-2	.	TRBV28	CASTLDGGQDGYTF	TGTGCCAGCACCCTAGACGGGGGGCAAGACGGCTACACCTTC
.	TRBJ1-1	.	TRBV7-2	CASSLIGSGTEAFF	TGTGCCAGCAGCTTAATAGGGTCTGGAACTGAAGCTTTCTTT
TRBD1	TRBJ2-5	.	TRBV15	CATSPDSNGAWGQGWETQYF	TGTGCCACCAGCCCCGACAGTAACGGGGCTTGGGGACAGGGGTGGGAGACCCAGTACTTC
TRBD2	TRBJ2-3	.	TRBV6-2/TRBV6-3	CASSSPGLAEILGGTDTQYF	TGTGCCAGCAGTTCCCCCGGGCTAGCGGAGATCCTAGGGGGCACAGATACGCAGTATTTT
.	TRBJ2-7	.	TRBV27	CASRLAQSYEQYF	TGTGCCAGCAGGCTAGCGCAATCCTACGAGCAGTACTTC
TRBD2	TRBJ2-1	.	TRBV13	CASSLGASRGERNSYNEQFF	TGTGCCAGCAGCTTAGGGGCTTCTCGGGGGGAGCGGAACTCCTACAATGAGCAGTTCTTC
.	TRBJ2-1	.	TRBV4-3	CASSQRRWAINYNEQFF	TGCGCCAGCAGCCAAAGAAGGTGGGCTATTAACTACAATGAGCAGTTCTTC
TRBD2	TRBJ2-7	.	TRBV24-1	CATSDTGLAGVYEQYF	TGTGCCACCAGCGATACTGGACTAGCGGGGGTATACGAGCAGTACTTC
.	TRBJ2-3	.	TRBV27	CASSSVGGEDTQYF	TGTGCCAGCAGTTCAGTCGGGGGCGAAGATACGCAGTATTTT
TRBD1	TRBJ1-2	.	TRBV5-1	CASSARQGAAVDGYTF	TGCGCCAGCAGCGCACGACAGGGGGCAGCAGTCGATGGCTACACCTTC
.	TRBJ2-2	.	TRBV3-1	CASSQDFLNTGELFF	TGTGCCAGCAGCCAAGATTTCCTGAACACCGGGGAGCTGTTTTTT